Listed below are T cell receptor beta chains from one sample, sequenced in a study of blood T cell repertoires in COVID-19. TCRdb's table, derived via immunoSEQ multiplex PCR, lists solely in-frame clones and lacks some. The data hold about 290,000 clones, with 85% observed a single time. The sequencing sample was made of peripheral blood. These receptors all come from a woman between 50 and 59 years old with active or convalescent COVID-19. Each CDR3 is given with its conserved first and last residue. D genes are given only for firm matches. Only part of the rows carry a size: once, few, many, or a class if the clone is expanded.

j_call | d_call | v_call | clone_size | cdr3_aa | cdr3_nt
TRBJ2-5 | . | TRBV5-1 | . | CASSLFGGQETQYF | TGCGCCAGCAGCTTGTTTGGGGGGCAAGAGACCCAGTACTTC
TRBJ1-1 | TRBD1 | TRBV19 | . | CASPFTGGAGYTEAFF | TGTGCCAGCCCATTCACAGGGGGCGCGGGGTACACTGAAGCTTTCTTT
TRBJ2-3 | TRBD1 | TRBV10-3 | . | CAISVRTGADTQYF | TGTGCCATCAGTGTACGGACAGGCGCAGATACGCAGTATTTT
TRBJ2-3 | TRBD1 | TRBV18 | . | CASSPNRAGGSTDTQYF | TGTGCCAGCTCACCAAATCGAGCAGGGGGTAGCACAGATACGCAGTATTTT
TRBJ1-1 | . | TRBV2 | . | CASRGGGTEAFF | TGTGCCAGCAGGGGGGGAGGGACTGAAGCTTTCTTT
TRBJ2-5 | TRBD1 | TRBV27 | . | CASSPRQGETQYF | TGTGCCAGCAGTCCCAGACAGGGGGAGACCCAGTACTTC
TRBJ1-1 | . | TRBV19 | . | CASRYMNTEAFF | TGTGCCAGTAGATATATGAACACTGAAGCTTTCTTT
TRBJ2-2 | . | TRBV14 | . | CASSQVFSRRTGELFF | TGTGCCAGCAGCCAAGTTTTTAGTAGGCGGACCGGGGAGCTGTTTTTT
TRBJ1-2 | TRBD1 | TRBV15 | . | CATSRRTGGNYGYTF | TGTGCCACCAGCAGAAGGACAGGGGGAAACTATGGCTACACCTTC
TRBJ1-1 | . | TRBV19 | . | CASSMGAANTEAFF | TGTGCCAGTAGTATGGGGGCAGCGAACACTGAAGCTTTCTTT
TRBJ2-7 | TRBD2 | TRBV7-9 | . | CASSSPVAGRRGQYF | TGTGCCAGCAGCTCCCCGGTAGCGGGACGACGGGGGCAGTACTTC
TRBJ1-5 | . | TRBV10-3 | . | CAISETRGNQPQHF | TGTGCCATCAGTGAAACCAGGGGCAATCAGCCCCAGCATTTT
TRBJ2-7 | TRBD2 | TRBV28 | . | CASAAGLRYEQYF | TGTGCCAGCGCAGCGGGGTTGCGATACGAGCAGTACTTC
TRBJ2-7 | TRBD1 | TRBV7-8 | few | CASSTLTGGSYEQYF | TGTGCCAGCAGCACCTTAACAGGGGGCTCCTACGAGCAGTACTTC
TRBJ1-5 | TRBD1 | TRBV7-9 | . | CASSLVGRTGYSNQPQHF | TGTGCCAGCAGCTTAGTTGGTCGGACAGGGTACAGCAATCAGCCCCAGCATTTT
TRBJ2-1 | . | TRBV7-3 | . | CASSLTTSRYNEQFF | TGTGCCAGCAGCTTAACCACTTCTAGGTACAATGAGCAGTTCTTC
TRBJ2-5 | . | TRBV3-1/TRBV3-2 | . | CASSRGSAETQYF | TGTGCCAGCAGCCGCGGTAGCGCGGAGACCCAGTACTTC
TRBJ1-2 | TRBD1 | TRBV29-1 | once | CSVVGGGTGYGYTF | TGCAGCGTTGTCGGTGGCGGGACAGGGTATGGCTACACCTTC
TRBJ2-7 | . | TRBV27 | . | CASSLADFVYEQYF | TGTGCCAGCAGTTTAGCGGATTTCGTCTACGAGCAGTACTTC
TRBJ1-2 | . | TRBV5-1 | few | CASSLEGHGYTF | TGCGCCAGCAGCTTGGAGGGGCATGGCTACACCTTC
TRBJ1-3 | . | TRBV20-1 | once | CSAIVGNTIYF | TGCAGTGCTATAGTTGGAAACACCATATATTTT
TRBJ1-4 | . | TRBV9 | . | CASSARRDREKLFF | TGTGCCAGCAGCGCCCGGAGGGACCGTGAAAAACTGTTTTTT
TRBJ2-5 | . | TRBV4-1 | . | CASSGSGRVQETQYF | TGCGCCAGCAGCGGCAGCGGGCGCGTTCAAGAGACCCAGTACTTC
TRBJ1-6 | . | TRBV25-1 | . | CASSGTVIPNSPLHF | TGTGCCAGCAGTGGGACAGTAATTCCTAATTCACCCCTCCACTTT
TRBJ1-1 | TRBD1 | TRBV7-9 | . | CASSFAGTGPEAFF | TGTGCCAGCAGCTTTGCCGGGACAGGGCCTGAAGCTTTCTTT
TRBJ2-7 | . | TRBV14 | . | CASSQETFYEQYF | TGTGCCAGCAGCCAGGAGACGTTCTACGAGCAGTACTTC